The 26 T cell receptor beta chains below all came from one sample that was sequenced in a study of blood T cells in healthy people across ages. Through a sample-barcoded 5' primer and a J-beta primer mix, a second PCR was run for about 6 to 11 cycles. TCRdb independently ran MiXCR on the 5' RACE reads; one entry per CDR3 protein. The data show about 670,000 distinct CDR3 sequences, 35% to 50% seen once. The sample was blood. All receptors derive from a man older than 75 in good health.

This clonotype was observed a few times. The V gene is TRBV6-2 or TRBV6-3, the J gene TRBJ2-7; 9 bases align to TRBD2. Germline loops: CDR1 MNHEY, CDR2 SVGEGT. This CDR3 has 15 amino acids. J was trimmed by 3 bases and V by 5 bases; bases with no gene match: 8. The CDR3 loop reads CASSTHLAGDYEQYF. CDR3 bases: TGTGCCAGCAGTACCCACTTAGCGGGAGACTACGAGCAGTACTTC.

The V and J genes are TRBV7-2 and TRBJ1-1, with 7 bases aligning to TRBD1. This CDR3 comprises 14 residues. J lost 5 bases, V lost 4 bases, and 7 bases had no gene match. Germline V gene lookup returns CDR1 SGHTA and CDR2 FQGNSA. CDR3 nucleotide sequence: TGTGCCAGCAGCTCAAAGACAGGGAAGACTGAAGCTTTCTTT. Encoded protein: CASSSKTGKTEAFF.

This clonotype occurred a few times. The CDR3 protein is CASSPMGPVRNEQFF. The CDR3, as DNA: TGTGCCAGCAGCCCAATGGGCCCGGTAAGGAATGAGCAGTTCTTC. The chain is built from TRBV7-2 and TRBJ2-1; D is unresolved. The germline CDR1 and CDR2 sequences are SGHTA and FQGNSA. This CDR3 has 15 residues. V shed 5 bases and J shed 7 bases, with 18 bases lying between them.

Concerning this clonotype itself: A much larger clone lies one base from this, so it may be a read error. The chain uses TRBV29-1 and TRBJ2-1; unclear D gene. The length of the CDR3 is 13 residues. V lost 4 bases to trimming and J lost 4 bases, with 11 bases between them. The V gene's germline CDR1 is SQVTM and CDR2 ANQGSEA. This chain's CDR3 is CSVGTEPYNEQFF. The CDR3 region has the DNA TGCAGCGTTGGGACCGAGCCATACAATGAGCAGTTCTTC.

The CDR3 loop is CASAGVVTGELFF. CDR3 bases: TGTGCCAGTGCAGGGGTTGTCACCGGGGAGCTGTTTTTT. This sequence joins TRBV19 and TRBJ2-2; D may be TRBD1 (6 bases). Germline CDR1 and CDR2: LNHDA and SQIVND (reference sequence). Trimming left V 8 bases short and J 4 bases short, with 11 bases between. The CDR3 runs 13 residues.

This clonotype has a handful of counts. The V gene is TRBV29-1, the J gene TRBJ1-2; no firm D call. Trimming took 1 base from V and 4 from J, leaving 10 bases between them. Germline V lookup: CDR1 SQVTM, CDR2 ANQGSEA. This CDR3 contains 13 residues. The CDR3 DNA follows: TGCAGCGTTGAAGTCGGAGCCTTCTATGGCTACACCTTC. Amino acid sequence: CSVEVGAFYGYTF.

Only one count was recorded for this clonotype. The chain carries TRBV7-2 and TRBJ2-4, with TRBD1 as a possible D gene (6 bases). This CDR3 has 13 residues. Trimming cost V 5 bases and J 13 bases, with 18 bases left between them. CDR1 and CDR2 from the germline V gene are SGHTA and FQGNSA. CDR3 nucleotides: TGTGCCAGCAGCGCAATGACAGGAAGAGAGCAGTACTTC. It encodes CASSAMTGREQYF.

In this sample, this clonotype turned up many times. The chain carries TRBV4-3 and TRBJ1-2; TRBD1 might be the D (5 bases). CDR1 is LGHNA and CDR2 is YSLEER in the germline V gene. V lost 0 bases, J lost 5 bases, and 13 bases lay in between. This CDR3 is 15 amino acids long. CDR3 protein: CASSQEVGTEYGYTF. CDR3 DNA: TGCGCCAGCAGCCAAGAGGTAGGGACTGAGTATGGCTACACCTTC.

This clonotype was counted between two and nine times. The gene calls are TRBV5-1 and TRBJ2-7, with a weak D call TRBD1 (6 bases). CDR1 is SGHRS and CDR2 is YFSETQ in the germline V gene. The CDR3 length is 14 residues. Trimming pared 5 bases from V and 3 bases from J, leaving 15 bases between. The CDR3 region has the DNA TGCGCCAGCAGTACGGACAGTGATCGCTACGAGCAGTACTTC. Its protein product is CASSTDSDRYEQYF. The variable domain in full, with the rest retrieved from reference TRBV5-1 and TRBJ2-7, is KAGVTQTPRYLIKTRGQQVTLSCSPISGHRSVSWYQQTPGQGLQFLFEYFSETQRNKGNFPGRFSGRQFSNSRSEMNVSTLELGDSALYLCASSTDSDRYEQYFGPGTRLTVT.

The chain has TRBV20-1 and TRBJ2-4; 8 bases are a match to TRBD1. The end of the DNA is better explained by TRBJ2-7, so the J call may be wrong. The germline gives CDR1 DFQATT, CDR2 SNEGSKA (reference sequence). This CDR3 has 12 residues. CDR3 DNA sequence: TGCAGTGCTCCTACAGGGGGGTACGAGCAGTACTTC. Translation gives CSAPTGGYEQYF.

The chain employs TRBV7-2 and TRBJ2-7, with TRBD2 matching over 9 bases. The V segment lost 5 bases and the J segment 0 bases; nucleotides outside the gene matches: 11. CDR1 and CDR2 from the germline V gene are SGHTA and FQGNSA. The CDR3 has 17 amino acids. The CDR3 DNA is TGTGCCAGCAGCCCAGAGCCCCGGCGGGGGGGCTCCTACGAGCAGTACTTC. It specifies CASSPEPRRGGSYEQYF.

With respect to this clonotype: Just one base apart from a much larger clone, this may be a read error. V is TRBV10-3 and J is TRBJ2-7; 8 bases map to TRBD2. The germline CDR1 and CDR2 sequences are ENHRY and SYGVKD. The CDR3 is 13 amino acids. V was pared by 7 bases and J by 7 bases, with 9 bases of the junction left unmatched. DNA of the CDR3: TGTGCCATCATGGGGAGCCTAGCGGGTGAGCAGTACTTC. Translated, it gives CAIMGSLAGEQYF.

This clonotype appeared a few times. This chain links TRBV7-2 with TRBJ1-2; D is unclear. V was clipped by 5 bases and J by 8 bases, with 15 bases between them. The CDR3 extends over 13 amino acids. The germline gives CDR1 SGHTA, CDR2 FQGNSA. The CDR3 protein is CASSADGLLGYTF. The CDR3 DNA reads as TGTGCCAGCAGCGCCGACGGACTCTTGGGCTACACCTTC.

This chain joins TRBV21-1 and TRBJ2-5; whether TRBD1, the table's D call, matches the DNA was not checked. TRBJ2-7 explains the end of the DNA better; the J call may be wrong. TRBV21-1 is reported as a pseudogene. The CDR3 extends over 16 amino acids. Here the CDR3 reads CACSKVPGTGEYEQYF. CDR3 DNA: TGTGCCTGCAGCAAGGTCCCCGGGACAGGGGAGTACGAGCAGTACTTC.

This clonotype was counted a few times. This chain uses TRBV4-1 with TRBJ2-7; D is ambiguous. Looked up from germline, CDR1 is MGHRA and CDR2 is YSYEKL. This CDR3 has 13 amino acids. Deletions cut 4 bases from V and 5 bases from J, with 12 bases between. The CDR3: CASSPMVTDEQYF. The CDR3 bases are TGCGCCAGCAGCCCAATGGTTACTGACGAGCAGTACTTC.

At least ten counts were recorded for this clonotype. The genes are TRBV6-1 and TRBJ2-1; TRBD2 might be the D (6 bases). The ends were cut back, 8 bases at V and 0 bases at J, with 14 bases in the middle. Germline V gene data show CDR1 as MNHNS and CDR2 as SASEGT. The CDR3 spans 15 residues. The CDR3 DNA reads TGTGCCAGCTCCGAGTGGGGAGGCTCCTACAATGAGCAGTTCTTC. This gives the protein CASSEWGGSYNEQFF.

The rearrangement joins TRBV7-2 to TRBJ2-1, with 10 bases matching TRBD2. CDR3 length: 15 residues. The germline V gene encodes CDR1 SGHTA and CDR2 FQGNSA. The junction had 8 bases not matched to a gene; V was cut back by 3 bases and J by 9 bases. CDR3 sequence (DNA): TGTGCCAGCAGCTTGGGTCTAGCGGGAGCCGCTGAGCAGTTCTTC. Translation gives CASSLGLAGAAEQFF.

This clonotype was seen only a few times. The chain uses TRBV11-1 and TRBJ1-6; D might be TRBD1 (6 bases). This CDR3 has 13 residues. V shed 4 bases and J shed 8 bases, with 9 bases lying between them. Germline CDR1 and CDR2: SGHAT and FQDESV (reference sequence). As DNA, the CDR3 is TGTGCCAGCAGCTCCCACAGGGATTCACCCCTCCACTTT. Translated, it gives CASSSHRDSPLHF.

The V call is TRBV5-1, the J call TRBJ1-1; 11 bases match TRBD1. Germline V gene lookup returns CDR1 SGHRS and CDR2 YFSETQ. With 3 bases clipped from V and 6 bases from J, the junction kept 7 bases outside the gene matches. The CDR3 length is 15 residues. CDR3 DNA sequence: TGCGCCAGCAGCTCCTACGGGACAGGGGGGGCTGAAGCTTTCTTT. Protein: CASSSYGTGGAEAFF.

The CDR3 nucleotides read TGTGCCAGCAGCTCCTTAGGGGGCTCGACAAATGAGCAGTTCTTC. Residues: CASSSLGGSTNEQFF. The chain links TRBV7-2 to TRBJ2-1, with TRBD1 identical over 7 bases. CDR1 and CDR2 from the germline V gene are SGHTA and FQGNSA. Losses at the gene ends were 4 bases for V and 7 bases for J; bases not matched to a gene: 10. This CDR3 has 15 amino acids.

Comments on this clonotype: It may be a read error: a sequence one base away is much more abundant. The V gene is TRBV20-1, the J gene TRBJ2-3; 10 bases are a match to TRBD2. The germline V gene encodes CDR1 DFQATT and CDR2 SNEGSKA (reference sequence). The CDR3 has 18 residues. DNA of the CDR3: TGCAGTGCTAGAGCACCTAGCGGGACTAGCGCGGGCACAGATATGCAGTATTTT. This encodes CSARAPSGTSAGTDMQYF.

V usage is TRBV20-1 and J usage is TRBJ2-5; 7 bases are shared with TRBD2. This CDR3 contains 13 residues. V shed 6 bases, J shed 0 bases, and the junction held 4 bases outside the gene matches. Germline loops: CDR1 DFQATT, CDR2 SNEGSKA (reference sequence). Here the CDR3 DNA reads TGCAGTGCAAAAGCGGGGTACCAAGAGACCCAGTACTTC. It codes for CSAKAGYQETQYF.

This clonotype has only a few counts. This chain links TRBV5-5 with TRBJ2-1, with D perhaps TRBD2 (6 bases). The germline V gene encodes CDR1 SGHKS and CDR2 YYEKEE (reference sequence). V was clipped by 3 bases and J by 6 bases, with 16 bases between them. CDR3 length: 15 residues. CDR3 sequence reads: CASSWVAAPVNEQFF. In DNA form, the CDR3 reads TGTGCCAGCAGCTGGGTAGCGGCCCCGGTCAATGAGCAGTTCTTC. Variable domain in full (rest from reference TRBV5-5 and TRBJ2-1): DAGVTQSPTHLIKTRGQQVTLRCSPISGHKSVSWYQQVLGQGPQFIFQYYEKEERGRGNFPDRFSARQFPNYSSELNVNALLLGDSALYLCASSWVAAPVNEQFFGPGTRLTVL.

This clonotype was picked up a small number of times. The rearrangement joins TRBV21-1 to TRBJ2-7; TRBD1, the D gene given by the table, was not confirmed from the DNA. TRBV21-1 is classified as a pseudogene. The length of the CDR3 is 18 residues. This CDR3 is CASSKVCWGGAVIDEQYF. CDR3 nucleotide sequence: TGTGCCAGCAGCAAAGTATGCTGGGGGGGGGCCGTTATCGACGAGCAGTACTTC.

Points on this clonotype: Germline and junction disagree at one end, which may indicate a read error. The J gene is TRBJ2-5, the V gene TRBV10-1; D not certain. CDR3 length equals 17 residues. The V gene's germline CDR1 is WNHNN and CDR2 SYGVQD (reference sequence). The CDR3 nucleotides are TGCGCCAGCAGTGAATGGGATAGGGCGCAGCGCCAAGAGACCCGGTACTTC. Its protein is CASSEWDRAQRQETRYF.

This clonotype was seen more than once but under ten times. The chain couples TRBV3-1 to TRBJ2-3, with 8 bases aligning to TRBD2. CDR3 length: 17 amino acids. The V and J ends lost 1 base and 0 bases, in that order; junction bases with no gene match: 6. Germline CDR1 LGHDT, CDR2 YNNKEL (reference sequence). The CDR3 DNA follows: TGTGCCAGCAGCCAAGGAGCAGCGGGGGTTAGCACAGATACGCAGTATTTT. Its translation: CASSQGAAGVSTDTQYF.